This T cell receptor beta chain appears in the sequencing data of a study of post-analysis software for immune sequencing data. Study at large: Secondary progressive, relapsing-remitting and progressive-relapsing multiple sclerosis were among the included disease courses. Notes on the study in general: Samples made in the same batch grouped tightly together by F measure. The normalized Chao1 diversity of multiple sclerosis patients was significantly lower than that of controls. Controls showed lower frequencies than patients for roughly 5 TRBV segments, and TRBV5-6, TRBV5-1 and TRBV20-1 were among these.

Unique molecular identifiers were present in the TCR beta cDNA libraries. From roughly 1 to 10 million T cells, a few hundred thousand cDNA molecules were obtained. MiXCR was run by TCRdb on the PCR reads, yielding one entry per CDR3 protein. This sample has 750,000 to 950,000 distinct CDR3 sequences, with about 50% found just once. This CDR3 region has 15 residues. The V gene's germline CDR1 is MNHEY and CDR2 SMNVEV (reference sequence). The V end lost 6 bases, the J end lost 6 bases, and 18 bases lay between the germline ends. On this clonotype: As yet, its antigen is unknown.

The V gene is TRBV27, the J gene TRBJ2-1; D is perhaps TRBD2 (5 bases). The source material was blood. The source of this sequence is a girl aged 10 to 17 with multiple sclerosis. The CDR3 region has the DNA TGTGCCAGCAGCCTAAGCGTCTTAGCGCCCAATGAGCAGTTCTTC. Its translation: CASSLSVLAPNEQFF.